These T cell receptor beta chains were read from a single sample in a study of response to subunit inactivated influenza vaccine. TCRdb reanalysed the RT-PCR reads using MiXCR and keeps one entry per CDR3 protein. This sample carries about 500,000 distinct CDR3 sequences, 10% to 15% of them seen once, and the ten largest clones take less than 15%. The specimen comprised PBMCs from blood, sampled more than 35 days after vaccination. The receptor set was obtained from a man aged 50 to 59 who received an inactivated influenza vaccine. CDR3s include the opening cysteine and the closing phenylalanine or tryptophan. A D gene is named only where the DNA matches it firmly. Only part of the rows carry a size: once, few, many, or a class if the clone is expanded.

CASSGGLGEKLFF	TRBV4-1	TRBJ1-4	-	-
CASTTAGGYNEQFF	TRBV30	TRBJ2-1	TRBD2	-
CSVRPGHTEAFF	TRBV29-1	TRBJ1-1	-	few
CASSLGGSSVTGELFF	TRBV5-1	TRBJ2-2	-	many
CSARDPGGENAETQYF	TRBV20-1	TRBJ2-5	-	-
CASSLDSSLEQYF	TRBV5-1	TRBJ2-7	-	few
CASSLYGPSTDTQYF	TRBV27	TRBJ2-3	-	few
CASSRTSGMGNEQFF	TRBV7-9	TRBJ2-1	TRBD2	-
CASSRQGALFSGANVLTF	TRBV27	TRBJ2-6	TRBD1	many
CASSLPQRGATDEQFF	TRBV12-3/TRBV12-4	TRBJ2-1	TRBD2	many
CASSRTGAQETQYF	TRBV7-7	TRBJ2-5	TRBD1	-
CASSYSPDYVGEQFF	TRBV6-5	TRBJ2-1	-	few
CASSPEPGPYDEQFF	TRBV7-3	TRBJ2-1	-	-
CATSDPGQGGGELFF	TRBV24-1	TRBJ2-2	TRBD1	few
CSATGQLMNTDTQYF	TRBV20-1	TRBJ2-3	-	many
CASSLTLAAVEQYF	TRBV7-2	TRBJ2-7	-	many
CSGTREDIRYTF	TRBV20-1	TRBJ1-2	-	-
CASREGSDTQYF	TRBV7-9	TRBJ2-3	-	many
CASSLGLGVGYEQYF	TRBV11-2	TRBJ2-7	-	few
CSAENREEEKLFF	TRBV20-1	TRBJ1-4	-	many
CASSLMEGANTEAFF	TRBV7-9	TRBJ1-1	TRBD1	-
CSARGTRQETQYF	TRBV20-1	TRBJ2-5	-	-
CSVSPGLSSYNEQFF	TRBV29-1	TRBJ2-1	TRBD2	many
CSVGAPLTNYGYTF	TRBV29-1	TRBJ1-2	-	-
CASSTGGRYNEQFF	TRBV2	TRBJ2-1	TRBD2	few
CASSLLPQGQEAFF	TRBV5-5	TRBJ1-1	-	-
CATSEEGHLMNTEAFF	TRBV24-1	TRBJ1-1	-	few
CASSLVKTDPNYGYTF	TRBV11-2	TRBJ1-2	-	few
CASSVGASERTDTQYF	TRBV9	TRBJ2-3	-	few
CASSLRTVQEKLFF	TRBV12-3/TRBV12-4	TRBJ1-4	-	-
CASSFVDRGYGYTF	TRBV7-9	TRBJ1-2	TRBD1	-
CSARHPAKSSYEQYF	TRBV20-1	TRBJ2-7	-	few
CASKLRTSTDTQYF	TRBV10-2	TRBJ2-3	-	few
CASSATSGIRLADNEQFF	TRBV27	TRBJ2-1	TRBD2	many
CSANGGRRGGTQYF	TRBV20-1	TRBJ2-5	TRBD2	-
CATSKTDRVNTEAFF	TRBV15	TRBJ1-1	TRBD1	-
CASSFLAQETQYF	TRBV27	TRBJ2-5	-	many
CATSTSSGANVLTF	TRBV12-3/TRBV12-4	TRBJ2-6	-	few
CASSSYPTGKGNEQFF	TRBV7-6	TRBJ2-1	TRBD1	-
CSARDTGGPWEQYF	TRBV20-1	TRBJ2-7	TRBD1	-
CASSFYQANYLHF	TRBV7-2	TRBJ1-6	-	few
CSVLQRATDTQYF	TRBV29-1	TRBJ2-3	-	few
CASSLGRELFF	TRBV7-2	TRBJ2-2	-	many
CASSVDISYEQYF	TRBV6-1	TRBJ2-7	-	-
CASSLGTETDTQYF	TRBV7-2	TRBJ2-3	-	many
CSASDTAIYGYTF	TRBV20-1	TRBJ1-2	-	-
CASSARTGGMNTEAFF	TRBV6-2/TRBV6-3	TRBJ1-1	TRBD1	few
CASSFPRAEQYF	TRBV7-9	TRBJ2-7	-	-